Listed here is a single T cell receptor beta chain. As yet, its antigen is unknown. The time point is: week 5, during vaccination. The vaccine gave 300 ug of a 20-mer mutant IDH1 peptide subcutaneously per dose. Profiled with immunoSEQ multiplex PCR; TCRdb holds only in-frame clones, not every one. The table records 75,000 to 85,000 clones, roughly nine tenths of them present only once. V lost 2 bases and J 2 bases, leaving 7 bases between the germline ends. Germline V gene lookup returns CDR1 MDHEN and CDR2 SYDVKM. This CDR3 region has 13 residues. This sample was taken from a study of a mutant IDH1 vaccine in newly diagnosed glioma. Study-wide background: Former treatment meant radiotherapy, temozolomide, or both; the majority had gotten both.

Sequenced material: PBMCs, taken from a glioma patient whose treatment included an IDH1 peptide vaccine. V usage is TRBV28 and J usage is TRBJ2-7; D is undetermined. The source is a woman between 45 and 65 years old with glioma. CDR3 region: CASSLTAPYEQYF. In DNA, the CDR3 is TGTGCCAGCAGTTTAACCGCCCCCTACGAGCAGTACTTC.